This T cell receptor beta chain emerged from a study of blood T cell repertoires in COVID-19. Study details: Specimens from acute and convalescent COVID-19 originated in the United States, Italy and Spain. The cDNA or gDNA used as material had been derived from T cells, B-cell-depleted T cells, or PBMCs.

TCRdb's table, derived via immunoSEQ multiplex PCR, lists solely in-frame clones and lacks some. The profile shows some 70,000 clones, about 90% of them singletons. The V and J ends lost 6 bases and 0 bases, in that order; junction bases with no gene match: 8. Germline-derived CDR1 and CDR2 are MDHEN and SYDVKM. The length of the CDR3 is 17 residues. V usage is TRBV28 and J usage is TRBJ2-1; TRBD2 agrees at 10 bases. Specimen: peripheral blood. The source of this sequence is a human donor in a cohort sampled during active COVID-19. This chain's CDR3 is CASSTAASGGSYNEQFF. Here the CDR3 DNA reads TGTGCCAGCAGCACGGCCGCTAGCGGGGGCTCCTACAATGAGCAGTTCTTC.